This record concerns one T cell receptor (beta chain) sequence. This record belongs to a study of early T cells in non-severe SARS-CoV-2 infection. TCRdb redid the calling of the 5' RACE reads with MiXCR, one entry per CDR3 protein. The sample records tens of thousands of distinct CDR3 sequences, roughly 13% being singletons. CDR3 length equals 15 residues. The junction had 11 bases not matched to a gene; V was cut back by 10 bases and J by 2 bases. Per germline, CDR1 SGHTA and CDR2 FQGTGA. The material sequenced was whole blood. J is TRBJ2-3 and V is TRBV7-3; 8 bases agree with TRBD2. The origin of this receptor is an adult who was a healthcare worker with PCR-confirmed SARS-CoV-2 infection or an uninfected control (not recorded which). CDR3 region: CAIPGVAGYTDTQYF. The CDR3 DNA follows: TGTGCCATCCCAGGAGTAGCGGGGTACACAGATACGCAGTATTTT.